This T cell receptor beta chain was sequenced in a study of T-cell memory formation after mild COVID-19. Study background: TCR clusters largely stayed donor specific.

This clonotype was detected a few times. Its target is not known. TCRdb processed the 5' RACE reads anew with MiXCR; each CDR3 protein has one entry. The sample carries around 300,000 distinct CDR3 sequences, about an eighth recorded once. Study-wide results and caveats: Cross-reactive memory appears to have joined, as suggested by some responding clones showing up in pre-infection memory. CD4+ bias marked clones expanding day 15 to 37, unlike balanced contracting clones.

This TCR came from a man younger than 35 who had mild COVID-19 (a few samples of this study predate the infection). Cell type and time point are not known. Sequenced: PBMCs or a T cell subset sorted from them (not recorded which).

The CDR3 loop is CSAEGVTSGKTGYNEQFF. The CDR3 coding sequence is TGCAGCGCCGAAGGGGTAACCAGCGGGAAGACTGGCTACAATGAGCAGTTCTTC. V usage is TRBV29-1 and J usage is TRBJ2-1, with 7 bases aligning to TRBD2. The V gene end was trimmed by 7 bases and the J gene end by 3 bases; junction bases not matched to a gene: 21. Per the germline V gene, CDR1 is SQVTM and CDR2 is ANQGSEA. CDR3 length: 18 amino acids.